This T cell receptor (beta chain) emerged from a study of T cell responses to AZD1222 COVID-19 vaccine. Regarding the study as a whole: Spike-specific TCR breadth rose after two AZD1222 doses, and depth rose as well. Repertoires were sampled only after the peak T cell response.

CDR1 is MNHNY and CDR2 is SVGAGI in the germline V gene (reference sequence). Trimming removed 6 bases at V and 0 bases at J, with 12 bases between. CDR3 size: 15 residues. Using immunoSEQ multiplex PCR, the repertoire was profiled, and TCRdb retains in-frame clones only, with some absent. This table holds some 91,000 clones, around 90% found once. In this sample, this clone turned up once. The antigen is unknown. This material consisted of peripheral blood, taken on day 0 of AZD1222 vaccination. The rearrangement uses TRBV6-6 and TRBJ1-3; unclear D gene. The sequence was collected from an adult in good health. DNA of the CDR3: TGTGCCAGCAGCCGTGACTCCCTCTCTGGAAACACCATATATTTT. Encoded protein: CASSRDSLSGNTIYF.